This T cell receptor beta chain was sequenced in a study of post-analysis software for immune sequencing data. Study-wide findings and caveats: People with multiple sclerosis had a significantly lower normalized Chao1 diversity than controls did. Roughly five TRBV segments occurring more often in patients than controls included TRBV5-6, TRBV5-1 and TRBV20-1. F measure clustering grouped samples strongly by preparation batch.

This clonotype appeared many times. Its antigen is unidentified. This CDR3 spans 14 amino acids. Germline V lookup: CDR1 MNHEY, CDR2 SVGAGI. The V end lost 3 bases, the J end lost 3 bases, and 12 bases lay between the germline ends. Every TCR beta cDNA library bore unique molecular identifiers. TCRdb re-analysed the PCR reads in MiXCR, keeping a single row per CDR3 protein. Of about 380,000 distinct CDR3 sequences listed, less than 40% were seen once; the top ten hold 10% to 15%. The rearrangement uses TRBV6-5 and TRBJ2-7, with unresolved D. Material for sequencing was blood. The source of this sequence is a girl aged 5-17 years with multiple sclerosis. This CDR3 reads CASSYIPQSYEQYF. Here the CDR3 DNA reads TGTGCCAGCAGTTATATCCCCCAGAGCTACGAGCAGTACTTC.